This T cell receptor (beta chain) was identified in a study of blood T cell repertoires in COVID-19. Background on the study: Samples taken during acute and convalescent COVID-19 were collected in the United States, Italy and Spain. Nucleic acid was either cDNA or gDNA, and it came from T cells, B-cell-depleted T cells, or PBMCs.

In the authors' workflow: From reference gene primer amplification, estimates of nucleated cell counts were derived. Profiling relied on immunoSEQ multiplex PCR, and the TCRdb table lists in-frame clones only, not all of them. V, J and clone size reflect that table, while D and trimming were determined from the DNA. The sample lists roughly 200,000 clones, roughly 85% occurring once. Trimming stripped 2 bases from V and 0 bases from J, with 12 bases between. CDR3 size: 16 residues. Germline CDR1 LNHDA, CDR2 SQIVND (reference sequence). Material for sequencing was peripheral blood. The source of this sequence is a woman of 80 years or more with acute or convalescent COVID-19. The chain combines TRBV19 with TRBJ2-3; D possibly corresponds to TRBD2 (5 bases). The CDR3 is CASSIPTRTSTDTQYF. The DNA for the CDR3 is TGTGCCAGTAGTATACCAACTAGGACTAGCACAGATACGCAGTATTTT.